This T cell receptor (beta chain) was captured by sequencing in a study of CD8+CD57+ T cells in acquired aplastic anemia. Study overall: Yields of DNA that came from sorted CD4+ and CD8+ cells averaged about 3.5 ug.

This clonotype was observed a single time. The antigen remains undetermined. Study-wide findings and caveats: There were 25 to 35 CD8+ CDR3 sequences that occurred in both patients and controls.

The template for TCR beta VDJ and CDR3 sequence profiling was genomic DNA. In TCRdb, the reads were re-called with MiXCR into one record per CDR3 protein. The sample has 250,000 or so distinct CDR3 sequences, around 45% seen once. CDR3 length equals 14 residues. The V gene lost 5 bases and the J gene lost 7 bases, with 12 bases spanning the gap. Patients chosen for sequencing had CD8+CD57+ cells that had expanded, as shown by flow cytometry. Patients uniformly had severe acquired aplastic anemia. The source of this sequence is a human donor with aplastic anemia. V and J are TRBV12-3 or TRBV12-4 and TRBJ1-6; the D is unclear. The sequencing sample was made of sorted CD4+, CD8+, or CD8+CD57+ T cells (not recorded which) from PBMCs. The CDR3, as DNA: TGTGCCAGCAGTCCCAGCGCGCGAAATTCACCCCTCCACTTT. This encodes CASSPSARNSPLHF.